The source of this T cell receptor (beta chain) is a study of blood T cell repertoires in COVID-19. The overall study: Collection of acute and convalescent COVID-19 samples took place in the United States, Italy and Spain.

Methods used by the authors: Amplifying reference gene primers gave estimates of nucleated cell counts. Sequencing was performed with immunoSEQ multiplex PCR; in TCRdb, only in-frame clones are kept and a portion is missing. V, J and clone size are taken as reported in that table, and D and trimming were inferred from the DNA itself. The table lists 250,000 to 350,000 clones, 80% to 85% of them singletons. Trimming took off 5 bases at V and 0 bases at J, with 17 bases between the two ends. The CDR3 covers 18 residues. Germline assignment: CDR1 SGHTA and CDR2 FQGNSA. Enrollment of patients from Seattle took place during active infection, with longitudinal follow-up. This clone was counted only a few times.

The V call is TRBV7-2, the J call TRBJ1-6; perhaps TRBD1 as D (5 bases). Specimen: peripheral blood. This TCR was recovered from a person between 65 and 80 years old with COVID-19, enrolled during active disease. In DNA, the CDR3 is TGTGCCAGCAGCCCCGGGGGGAAGGGGAGCTCCTATAATTCACCCCTCCACTTT. It translates to CASSPGGKGSSYNSPLHF.